This record concerns one TCR beta chain sequence. Its antigen is as yet unknown. Pooling of second doses given at about 4 or about 12 weeks was done. Germline V gene data show CDR1 as MNHEY and CDR2 as SVGEGT. V lost 2 bases and J 5 bases, leaving 13 bases between the germline ends. This CDR3 is 15 amino acids long. The data are from a study of T cell responses to AZD1222 COVID-19 vaccine. Study findings and constraints: Nearly half of the spike-specific TCRs reportedly recognize variant regions that carry no mutations.

The data were produced by immunoSEQ multiplex PCR, yet TCRdb's version contains in-frame clones alone and is incomplete. Of more than 95,000 clones detected, approximately 85% appear once; the ten largest clones hold around 4.4%. The sample consisted of peripheral blood, taken 28 days after the second AZD1222 dose. This chain links TRBV6-2 or TRBV6-3 with TRBJ2-1, with D possibly matching TRBD2 (5 bases). This clonotype originated in an adult who received the AZD1222 COVID-19 vaccine. The CDR3 loop is CASSYLTGLNNEQFF. Written as DNA, the CDR3 is TGTGCCAGCAGTTACCTAACGGGGTTGAACAATGAGCAGTTCTTC.